This T cell receptor beta chain was identified in a study of technical replicates of blood from a few donors. The protocol was immunoSEQ multiplex PCR, while the TCRdb copy is restricted to in-frame clones and leaves out a portion. The sample contains around 79,000 clones, approximately 92% of which appear only once. CDR3 size: 19 residues. Germline CDR1 and CDR2: LGHNA and YSLEER. V dropped 3 bases and J dropped 1; count of bases not matched to a gene: 11. This receptor was taken from a human donor in good health. Some clones in this sample may be carry-over from other donors' samples. The sequencing sample was made of T cells isolated from PBMCs. This chain uses TRBV4-3 with TRBJ2-4; the match to TRBD2 covers 11 bases. CDR3 residues: CASSQSLQGLAAAKNIQYF. CDR3 nucleotide sequence: TGCGCCAGCAGCCAGAGTTTGCAGGGACTAGCGGCCGCCAAAAACATTCAGTACTTC.